Detailed here is one T cell receptor beta chain. Its binding antigen is unknown. Base-call qualities are not available, and no considerably larger clone is one nucleotide away. The entire isolated RNA was reverse transcribed using the High Capacity cDNA Reverse Transcription Kit, and thus expressed TCRB transcripts were sequenced. Deep immunoSEQ sequencing was performed on naive, central memory and regulatory T cell samples, with an average of approximately 4 million total reads per sample. Sorted cells were lysed in RLT buffer and RNA was extracted with DNase-treated RNeasy Micro or Mini kits, depending on cell number. Each cell subset was processed separately to prevent cross-contamination, with patient and healthy donor samples processed together. TCRB sequences were amplified from cDNA with the immunoSEQ multiplex PCR, producing 87-bp fragments spanning the CDR3 region. Amplicons were sequenced on the Illumina HiSeq platform. The original pipeline was this. Synthetic template baselines were used to correct PCR bias computationally, reads within Hamming distance 2 were collapsed together, and singletons that could not be merged were discarded. Reads were aligned against IMGT so that V, D and J genes, CDR3 length and insertions or deletions at six rearrangement sites could be assigned. Clonotype counts were normalized to sorted cell number within each subset before computing true diversity and Gini coefficients with the tcR R package. The overlap coefficient, calculated on TCRB nucleotide sequences, was used to quantify repertoire sharing. What TCRdb holds here is the immuneACCESS table cut down to in-frame rearrangements. Part of the clones is not present; checked against another copy, under half of the missing clones reflect an unresolved V gene, and the others are unexplained. Clone size and the V and J calls come from that table; the DNA yielded D and trimming. The sample table shows about 240,000 clones, and 25% to 35% are seen once. The ten biggest clones cover roughly 4% of the sample.

A single peripheral blood draw of 90 to 150 mL on average was collected from each donor into heparinised tubes. Naive, central memory, regulatory and stem cell-like memory CD4+ T cells were sorted on a BD FACSAria II using a panel including CD45RO, CCR7, CD25, CD127, CD95 and CD27. A purity above 98% was achieved for all sorted populations. Right away, PBMCs were isolated by Lymphoprep density gradient centrifugation and were stained directly, with no culture step. So that batch effects would be minimized, each experiment stained and sorted samples in pairs, pairing one healthy donor with one patient. The data originate from a study of beta chain features in type 1 diabetes (dated by TCRdb to the late 2010s). The study in broad terms: Mean age, gender distribution, total cell number and subset yield were not different between patients and healthy donors. Regulatory and stem cell-like memory subsets were obtained from only 8 patients and roughly 8 healthy donors, while naive and central memory subsets were obtained from all 28 donors. A total of roughly 100,000,000 sorted cells were examined across all samples, and the number of cells per subset was strongly correlated with RNA yield. In the study, recently diagnosed type 1 diabetes patients and matched healthy donors were compared on the TCRB repertoires of their sorted circulating CD4+ T cell subsets. Overall study results and their limits: Because the HLA sub-analyses included only small numbers of individuals, any influence of HLA type on TCRB rearrangement was left unresolved. Naive, central memory and regulatory TCRB repertoires appeared to be more alike among patients than among healthy donors. Shorter templates might have been favored by PCR, but patient and control samples were amplified and corrected together, so both groups would have been affected equally by any skew. Because cDNA was sequenced instead of genomic DNA, highly expressing activated cells could be over-represented, though the groups showed no difference in activation or CD3 levels. Patients with type 1 diabetes made fewer insertions and deleted more nucleotides at VDJ recombination sites, implying thymic rearrangement abnormalities. Type 1 diabetes patients showed a moderate but significant shortening of TCRB CDR3 length in all four CD4+ subsets.

The germline V gene provides CDR1 SGHAT and CDR2 FQNNGV. V loses 3 bases, J loses 4 bases, and the germline ends lie 9 bases apart. The CDR3 runs 13 amino acids, cysteine and phenylalanine included. CDR3 DNA is the only sequence kept; it has 39 bases, read in frame from the first base. Recombination connected TRBV11-2 to TRBJ1-1; the D gene cannot be resolved reliably. The sequenced sample consisted of central memory CD4+ T cells from blood. The sequence derives from a man aged 30 to 45 in good health. The DNA sequence reads TGTGCCAGCAGCTTTAGTCGCTTCACTGAAGCTTTCTTT. It encodes CASSFSRFTEAFF. With all but the CDR3 taken from the reference TRBV11-2 and TRBJ1-1 genes, the full variable domain is: EAGVAQSPRYKIIEKRQSVAFWCNPISGHATLYWYQQILGQGPKLLIQFQNNGVVDDSQLPKDRFSAERLKGVDSTLKIQPAKLEDSAVYLCASSFSRFTEAFFGQGTRLTVV.